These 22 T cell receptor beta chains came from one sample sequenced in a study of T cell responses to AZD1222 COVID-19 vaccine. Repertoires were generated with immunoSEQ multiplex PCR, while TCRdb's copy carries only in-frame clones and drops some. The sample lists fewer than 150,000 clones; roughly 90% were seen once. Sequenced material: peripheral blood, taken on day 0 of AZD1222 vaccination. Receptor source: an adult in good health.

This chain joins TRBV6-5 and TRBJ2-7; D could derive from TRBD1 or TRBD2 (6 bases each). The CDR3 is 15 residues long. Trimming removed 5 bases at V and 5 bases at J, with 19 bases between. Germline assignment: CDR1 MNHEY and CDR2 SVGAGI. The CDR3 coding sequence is TGTGCCAGCAGTACACCATTAGGGGGGATAAACGAGCAGTACTTC. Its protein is CASSTPLGGINEQYF.

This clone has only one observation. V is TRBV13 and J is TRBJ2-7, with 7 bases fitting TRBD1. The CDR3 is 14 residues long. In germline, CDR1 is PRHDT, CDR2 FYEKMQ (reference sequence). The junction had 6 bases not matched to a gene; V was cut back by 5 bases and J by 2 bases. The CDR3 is CASSTRDRAYEQYF. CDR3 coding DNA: TGTGCCAGCAGCACCCGGGACAGAGCCTACGAGCAGTACTTC.

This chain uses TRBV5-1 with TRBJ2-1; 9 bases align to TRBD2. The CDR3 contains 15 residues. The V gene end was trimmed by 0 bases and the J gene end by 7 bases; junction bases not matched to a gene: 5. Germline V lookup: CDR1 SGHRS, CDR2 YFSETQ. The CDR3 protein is CASSLAGLAPNEQFF. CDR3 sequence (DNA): TGCGCCAGCAGCTTGGCAGGACTAGCGCCTAATGAGCAGTTCTTC.

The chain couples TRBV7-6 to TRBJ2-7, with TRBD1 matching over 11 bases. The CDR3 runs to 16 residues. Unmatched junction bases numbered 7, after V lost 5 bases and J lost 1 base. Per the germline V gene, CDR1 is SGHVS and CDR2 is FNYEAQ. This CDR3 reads CASSTRTGGPSYEQYF. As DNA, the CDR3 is TGTGCCAGCAGCACTCGGACAGGGGGCCCTTCCTACGAGCAGTACTTC.

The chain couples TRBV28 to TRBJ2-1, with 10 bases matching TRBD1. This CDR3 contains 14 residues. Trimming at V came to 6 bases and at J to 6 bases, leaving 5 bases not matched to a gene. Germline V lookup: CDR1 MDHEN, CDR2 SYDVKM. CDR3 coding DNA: TGTGCCAGCAGAGAGGGACAGGGGTTCAATGAGCAGTTCTTC. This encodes CASREGQGFNEQFF. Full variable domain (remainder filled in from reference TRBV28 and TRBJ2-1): DVKVTQSSRYLVKRTGEKVFLECVQDMDHENMFWYRQDPGLGLRLIYFSYDVKMKEKGDIPEGYSVSREKKERFSLILESASTNQTSMYLCASREGQGFNEQFFGPGTRLTVL.

CDR3 sequence (DNA): TGCGCCAGCAGTGAGCAGCGGAACTACGAGCAGTACTTC. This sequence encodes CASSEQRNYEQYF. V and J are TRBV10-1 and TRBJ2-7; maybe TRBD2 (5 bases). The CDR3 totals 13 residues. Trimming left V 2 bases short and J 3 bases short, with 8 bases between. CDR1 is WNHNN, CDR2 SYGVQD, per germline (reference sequence).

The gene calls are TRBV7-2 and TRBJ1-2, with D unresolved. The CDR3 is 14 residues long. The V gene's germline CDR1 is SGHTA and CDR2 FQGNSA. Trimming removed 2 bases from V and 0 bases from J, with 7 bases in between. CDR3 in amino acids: CASSLHGSNYGYTF. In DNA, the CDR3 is TGTGCCAGCAGCTTACACGGATCTAACTATGGCTACACCTTC. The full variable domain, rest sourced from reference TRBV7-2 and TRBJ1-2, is GAGVSQSPSNKVTEKGKDVELRCDPISGHTALYWYRQSLGQGLEFLIYFQGNSAPDKSGLPSDRFSAERTGGSVSTLTIQRTQQEDSAVYLCASSLHGSNYGYTFGSGTRLTVV.

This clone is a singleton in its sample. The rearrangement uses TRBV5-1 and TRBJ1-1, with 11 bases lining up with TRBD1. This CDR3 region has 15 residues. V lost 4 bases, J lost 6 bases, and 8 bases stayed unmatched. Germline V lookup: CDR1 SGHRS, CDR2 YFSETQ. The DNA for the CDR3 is TGCGCCAGCAGCCCCGGACAGGGGGCGAGGGCTGAAGCTTTCTTT. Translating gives CASSPGQGARAEAFF.

The CDR3 region is CASSASPRPRSGNTIYF. For the CDR3, the DNA is TGTGCCAGCAGCGCCTCCCCCCGACCCCGCTCTGGAAACACCATATATTTT. The V gene is TRBV7-2, the J gene TRBJ1-3; D not certain. CDR1 is SGHTA and CDR2 is FQGNSA in the germline V gene. V was clipped by 5 bases and J by 0 bases, with 17 bases between them. This CDR3 has 17 residues.

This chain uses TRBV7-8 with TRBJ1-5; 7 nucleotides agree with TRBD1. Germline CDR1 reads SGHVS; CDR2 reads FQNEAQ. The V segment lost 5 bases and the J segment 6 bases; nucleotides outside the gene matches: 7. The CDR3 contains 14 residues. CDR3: CASSPDRVGQPQHF. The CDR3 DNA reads TGTGCCAGCAGCCCTGACAGGGTGGGTCAGCCCCAGCATTTT.

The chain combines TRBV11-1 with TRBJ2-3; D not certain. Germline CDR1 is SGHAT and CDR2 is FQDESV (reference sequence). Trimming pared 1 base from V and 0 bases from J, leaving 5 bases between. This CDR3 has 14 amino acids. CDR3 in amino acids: CASSLVGSTDTQYF. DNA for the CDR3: TGTGCCAGCAGCTTAGTGGGGAGCACAGATACGCAGTATTTT.

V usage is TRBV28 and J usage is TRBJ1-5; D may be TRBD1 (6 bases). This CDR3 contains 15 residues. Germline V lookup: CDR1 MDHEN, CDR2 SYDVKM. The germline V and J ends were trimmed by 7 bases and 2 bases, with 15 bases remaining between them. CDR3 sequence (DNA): TGTGCCAGCACACCAATCGGACAGCGCAATCAGCCCCAGCATTTT. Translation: CASTPIGQRNQPQHF.

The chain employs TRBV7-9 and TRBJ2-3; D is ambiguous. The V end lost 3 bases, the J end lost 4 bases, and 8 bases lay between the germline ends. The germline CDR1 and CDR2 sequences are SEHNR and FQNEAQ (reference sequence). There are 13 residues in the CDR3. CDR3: CASSFEQADTQYF. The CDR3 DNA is TGTGCCAGCAGCTTTGAGCAGGCAGATACGCAGTATTTT.

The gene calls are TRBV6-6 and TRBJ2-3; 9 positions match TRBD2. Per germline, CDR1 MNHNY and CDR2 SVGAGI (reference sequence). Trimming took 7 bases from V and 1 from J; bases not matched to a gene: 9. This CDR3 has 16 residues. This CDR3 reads CASNSGGTPGTDTQYF. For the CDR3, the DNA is TGTGCCAGCAATAGCGGGGGTACGCCGGGCACAGATACGCAGTATTTT.

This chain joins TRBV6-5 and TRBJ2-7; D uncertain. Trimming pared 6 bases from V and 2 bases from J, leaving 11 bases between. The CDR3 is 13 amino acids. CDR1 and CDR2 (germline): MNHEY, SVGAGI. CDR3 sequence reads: CASSPTAPYEQYF. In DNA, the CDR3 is TGTGCCAGCAGCCCGACCGCCCCCTACGAGCAGTACTTC.

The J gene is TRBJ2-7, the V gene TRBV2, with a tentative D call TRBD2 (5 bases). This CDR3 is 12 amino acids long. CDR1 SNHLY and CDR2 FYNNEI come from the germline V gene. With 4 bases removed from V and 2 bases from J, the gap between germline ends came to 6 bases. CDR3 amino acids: CASSGGAYEQYF. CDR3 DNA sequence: TGTGCCAGCAGTGGGGGAGCCTACGAGCAGTACTTC.

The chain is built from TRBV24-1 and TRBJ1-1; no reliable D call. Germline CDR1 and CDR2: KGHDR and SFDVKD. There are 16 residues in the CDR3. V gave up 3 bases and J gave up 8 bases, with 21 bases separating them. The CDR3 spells CATSDHIRIPLEEAFF. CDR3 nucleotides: TGTGCCACCAGTGATCATATCCGGATCCCCCTAGAGGAAGCTTTCTTT.

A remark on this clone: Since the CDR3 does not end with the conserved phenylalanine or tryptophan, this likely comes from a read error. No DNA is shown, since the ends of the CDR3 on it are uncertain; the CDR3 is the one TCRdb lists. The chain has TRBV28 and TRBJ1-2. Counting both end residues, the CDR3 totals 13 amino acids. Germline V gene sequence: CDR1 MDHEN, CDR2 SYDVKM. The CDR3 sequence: CASSSPGSAVEAS.

The CDR3 region has the DNA TGTGCCAGCAGCACGGGATTTGGCACTGAAGCTTTCTTT. It yields the protein CASSTGFGTEAFF. V is TRBV6-7 and J is TRBJ1-1; D gene uncertain. TRBV6-7 is an ORF, with its function uncertain. V was clipped by 6 bases and J by 4 bases, with 12 bases between them. The CDR3 spans 13 residues.

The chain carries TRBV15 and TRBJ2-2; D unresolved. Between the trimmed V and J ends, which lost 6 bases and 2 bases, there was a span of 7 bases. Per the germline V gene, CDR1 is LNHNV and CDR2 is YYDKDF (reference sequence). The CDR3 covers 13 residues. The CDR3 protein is CATRTDNTGELFF. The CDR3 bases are TGTGCCACCAGAACGGACAACACCGGGGAGCTGTTTTTT.

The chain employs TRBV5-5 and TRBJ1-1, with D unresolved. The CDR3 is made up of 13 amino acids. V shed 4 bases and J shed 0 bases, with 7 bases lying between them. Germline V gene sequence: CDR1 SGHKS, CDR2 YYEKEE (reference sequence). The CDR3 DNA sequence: TGTGCCAGCAGCCGCAGCATGAACACTGAAGCTTTCTTT. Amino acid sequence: CASSRSMNTEAFF.

DNA of the CDR3: TGTGCCAGCAGTTGGACGGGCTCTGGGGCCAACGTCCTGACTTTC. This gives the protein CASSWTGSGANVLTF. The chain uses TRBV6-2 or TRBV6-3 and TRBJ2-6; no reliable D call. CDR3 size: 15 residues. V was trimmed by 4 bases and J by 0 bases, leaving 7 bases between them. Germline lookup yields CDR1 MNHEY and CDR2 SVGEGT.